The TCR beta chain under discussion was sequenced for a study of cytomegalovirus exposure and HLA in healthy donors. This CDR3 has 12 residues. CDR1 is MNHEY, CDR2 SVGAGI, per germline. V lost 6 bases and J lost 4, with 6 bases in between. This clone was picked up a small number of times. Use of 60 Vbeta and 13 Jbeta primers characterized the PCR. As handled by the study authors: The count from a later analysis was tens of millions of unique TCR beta chains, some 10 million of them shared. The data were produced by immunoSEQ multiplex PCR, yet TCRdb's version contains in-frame clones alone and is incomplete. V, J and clone size were drawn from that table, and D and trimming were deduced from the DNA. The repertoire has approximately 180,000 clones, approximately 12% of them found once; the top ten carry approximately 7.8%.

The chain is built from TRBV6-5 and TRBJ2-2; D unclear. Specimen: PBMCs. The receptor's source is a middle-aged man in good health and CMV-seropositive. CDR3 loop: CASRISTGELFF. The DNA of the CDR3 is TGTGCCAGCAGGATTAGCACCGGGGAGCTGTTTTTT.